This entry describes one T cell receptor (beta chain). The target antigen is unknown. The protocol was immunoSEQ multiplex PCR, while the TCRdb copy is restricted to in-frame clones and leaves out a portion. The sample shows fewer than 15,000 clones, about three quarters of them seen only once. This specimen comes from a study of OX40 agonist ivuxolimab in advanced cancers. Germline CDR1 reads MGHRA; CDR2 reads YSYEKL. The CDR3 length is 18 residues. General study points: The expanded peripheral T cells' antigen specificity was not determined. Clonal expansion was among the lowest in partial responders at 0.1-3.0 mg/kg, especially CD8+. Dose levels from 0.1 to 3.0 mg/kg saw CD4+ and CD8+ blood T cells expand clonally by week 6.

This clonotype originated in an adult with an advanced solid tumor such as melanoma, head and neck, liver or kidney cancer. The starting material was CD4+ or CD8+ T cells sorted from blood, obtained in a trial of the OX40 agonist ivuxolimab. V usage is TRBV4-1 and J usage is TRBJ2-5; 7 nucleotides align to TRBD2. TRBJ2-7 explains the end of the DNA better; the J call may be wrong. The CDR3 spells CASSPGGGGTGSSYEQYF. DNA of the CDR3: TGCGCCAGCAGCCCGGGGGGTGGAGGGACTGGGAGCTCCTACGAGCAGTACTTC.